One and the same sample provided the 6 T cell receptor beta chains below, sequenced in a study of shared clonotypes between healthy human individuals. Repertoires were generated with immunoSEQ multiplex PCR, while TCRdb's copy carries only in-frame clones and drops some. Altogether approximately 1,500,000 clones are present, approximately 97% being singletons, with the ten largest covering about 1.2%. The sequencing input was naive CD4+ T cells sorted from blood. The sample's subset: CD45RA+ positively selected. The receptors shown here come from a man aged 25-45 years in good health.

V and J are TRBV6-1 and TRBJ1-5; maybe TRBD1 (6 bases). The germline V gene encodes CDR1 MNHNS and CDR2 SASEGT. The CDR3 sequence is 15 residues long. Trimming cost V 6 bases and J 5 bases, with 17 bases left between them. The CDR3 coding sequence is TGTGCCAGCAGCAACACAGGGTCTAAGGATCAGCCCCAGCATTTT. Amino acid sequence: CASSNTGSKDQPQHF.

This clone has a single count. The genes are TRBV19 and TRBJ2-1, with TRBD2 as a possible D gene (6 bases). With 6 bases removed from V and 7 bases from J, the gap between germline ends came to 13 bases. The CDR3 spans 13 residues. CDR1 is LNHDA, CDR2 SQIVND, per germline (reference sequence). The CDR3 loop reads CASSLSAGNEQFF. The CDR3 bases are TGTGCCAGTAGCCTATCGGCGGGAAATGAGCAGTTCTTC.

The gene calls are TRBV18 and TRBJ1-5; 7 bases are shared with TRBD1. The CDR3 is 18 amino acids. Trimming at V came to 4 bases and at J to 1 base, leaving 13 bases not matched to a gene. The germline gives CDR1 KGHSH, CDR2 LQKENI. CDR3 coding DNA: TGTGCCAGCTCACTTATCCAACCGGGACAGACGAGCAATCAGCCCCAGCATTTT. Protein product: CASSLIQPGQTSNQPQHF.

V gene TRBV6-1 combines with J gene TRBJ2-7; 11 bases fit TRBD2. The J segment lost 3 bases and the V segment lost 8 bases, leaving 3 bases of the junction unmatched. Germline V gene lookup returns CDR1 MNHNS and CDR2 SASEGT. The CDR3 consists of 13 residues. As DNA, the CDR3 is TGTGCCAGCGCGGGACTAGCGGACTACGAGCAGTACTTC. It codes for CASAGLADYEQYF.

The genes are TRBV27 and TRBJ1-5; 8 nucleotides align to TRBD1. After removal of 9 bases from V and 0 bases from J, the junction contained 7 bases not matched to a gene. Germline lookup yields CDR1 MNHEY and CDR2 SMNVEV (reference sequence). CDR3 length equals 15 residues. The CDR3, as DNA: TGTGCCAGTGGACAGGGCCCCTATAGCAATCAGCCCCAGCATTTT. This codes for CASGQGPYSNQPQHF.

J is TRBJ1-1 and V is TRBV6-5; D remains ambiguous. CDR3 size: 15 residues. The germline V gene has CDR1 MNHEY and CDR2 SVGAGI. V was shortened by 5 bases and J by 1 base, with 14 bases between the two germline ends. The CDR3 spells CASSKTDRKNTEAFF. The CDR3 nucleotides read TGTGCCAGCAGTAAGACCGATCGCAAGAACACTGAAGCTTTCTTT.